These T cell receptor beta chains were read from a single sample in a study of blood T cell repertoires in COVID-19. Some clones are missing from TCRdb's copy, which holds only in-frame ones; the method was immunoSEQ multiplex PCR. This sample has approximately 61,000 clones, with 85% to 90% found just once. The sequencing input was peripheral blood. The receptors derive from a woman aged 80 or over with active COVID-19. Both conserved end residues are part of each CDR3. D genes are given only for firm matches. Part of the rows lack a size; the others show once, few, many or a class for expanded clones.

D gene | J gene | clone size | V gene | CDR3 protein | CDR3 DNA
NA | TRBJ2-3 | NA | TRBV7-9 | CASSELRDTQYF | TGTGCCAGCAGCGAACTCCGGGATACGCAGTATTTT
NA | TRBJ2-2 | once | TRBV5-1 | CASSPWERTTGELFF | TGCGCCAGCAGCCCCTGGGAGAGGACCACCGGGGAGCTGTTTTTT
TRBD1 | TRBJ2-1 | NA | TRBV2 | CASRYTGGEQFF | TGTGCCAGCAGATACACAGGGGGTGAGCAGTTCTTC
TRBD1 | TRBJ2-1 | NA | TRBV11-3 | CASSSTGDYNEQFF | TGTGCCAGCAGCTCGACAGGGGACTACAATGAGCAGTTCTTC
NA | TRBJ1-3 | NA | TRBV4-3 | CASSQSSAGLSSGNTIYF | TGCGCCAGCAGCCAATCCTCGGCAGGGCTGAGCTCTGGAAACACCATATATTTT
NA | TRBJ2-2 | NA | TRBV7-8 | CASSNQDTGELFF | TGTGCCAGCAGTAACCAGGACACCGGGGAGCTGTTTTTT
TRBD2 | TRBJ2-1 | NA | TRBV5-5 | CASSTLAGGYNEQFF | TGTGCCAGCAGCACTCTAGCGGGGGGGTACAATGAGCAGTTCTTC
TRBD2 | TRBJ2-1 | NA | TRBV18 | CASSPLGGGYNEQFF | TGTGCCAGCTCACCACTCGGCGGGGGATACAATGAGCAGTTCTTC
TRBD2 | TRBJ2-2 | NA | TRBV7-6 | CASSSSAKGLAGGAIGELFF | TGTGCCAGCAGCTCCTCCGCCAAGGGACTAGCGGGGGGGGCCATCGGGGAGCTGTTTTTT
TRBD1 | TRBJ1-5 | NA | TRBV2 | CASSPGQGQPQHF | TGTGCCAGCAGTCCGGGACAGGGGCAGCCCCAGCATTTT
NA | TRBJ2-3 | NA | TRBV3-1/TRBV3-2 | CASSQLRGTDTQYF | TGTGCCAGCAGCCAGCTCCGGGGCACAGATACGCAGTATTTT
TRBD2 | TRBJ2-7 | NA | TRBV2 | CASMGASGDPYEQYF | TGTGCCAGCATGGGGGCTAGCGGGGACCCCTACGAGCAGTACTTC
TRBD1 | TRBJ1-6 | NA | TRBV28 | CASSSLLGTGNSPLHF | TGTGCCAGCAGTTCCCTATTGGGGACAGGTAATTCACCCCTCCACTTT
TRBD2 | TRBJ2-3 | NA | TRBV5-1 | CASSLNLAGAATSTDTQYF | TGCGCCAGCAGCTTGAATCTAGCGGGGGCCGCAACTAGCACAGATACGCAGTATTTT
TRBD1 | TRBJ1-4 | NA | TRBV4-1 | CASSLGQGVGEKLFF | TGCGCCAGCAGCCTCGGACAGGGAGTTGGTGAAAAACTGTTTTTT
NA | TRBJ1-1 | once | TRBV19 | CASSTETGTEAFF | TGTGCCAGTAGCACGGAAACGGGGACTGAAGCTTTCTTT
NA | TRBJ2-7 | few | TRBV29-1 | CSVVAADAYEQYF | TGCAGCGTTGTGGCGGCGGATGCCTACGAGCAGTACTTC
NA | TRBJ1-5 | NA | TRBV6-6 | CASSLGSGSPQHF | TGTGCCAGCAGCCTCGGGTCAGGGTCGCCCCAGCATTTT
NA | TRBJ2-7 | NA | TRBV20-1 | CSASGLGGEYYEQYF | TGCAGTGCTAGTGGTTTAGGGGGGGAGTACTACGAGCAGTACTTC
NA | TRBJ2-1 | NA | TRBV30 | CAWAWDTLYNEQFF | TGTGCCTGGGCCTGGGACACCCTCTACAATGAGCAGTTCTTC
NA | TRBJ2-3 | NA | TRBV6-1 | CASSDGVGGGAGTDTQYF | TGTGCCAGCAGTGACGGGGTCGGTGGGGGGGCGGGCACAGATACGCAGTATTTT
NA | TRBJ1-4 | NA | TRBV9 | CASSLGNGNEKLFF | TGTGCCAGCAGCCTAGGTAACGGTAATGAAAAACTGTTTTTT
TRBD2 | TRBJ2-5 | NA | TRBV9 | CASSGQGLAGQETQYF | TGTGCCAGCAGCGGACAAGGACTAGCGGGGCAAGAGACCCAGTACTTC
TRBD1 | TRBJ1-2 | NA | TRBV6-2/TRBV6-3 | CASSSGQGYGYTF | TGTGCCAGCAGTTCGGGACAGGGATATGGCTACACCTTC